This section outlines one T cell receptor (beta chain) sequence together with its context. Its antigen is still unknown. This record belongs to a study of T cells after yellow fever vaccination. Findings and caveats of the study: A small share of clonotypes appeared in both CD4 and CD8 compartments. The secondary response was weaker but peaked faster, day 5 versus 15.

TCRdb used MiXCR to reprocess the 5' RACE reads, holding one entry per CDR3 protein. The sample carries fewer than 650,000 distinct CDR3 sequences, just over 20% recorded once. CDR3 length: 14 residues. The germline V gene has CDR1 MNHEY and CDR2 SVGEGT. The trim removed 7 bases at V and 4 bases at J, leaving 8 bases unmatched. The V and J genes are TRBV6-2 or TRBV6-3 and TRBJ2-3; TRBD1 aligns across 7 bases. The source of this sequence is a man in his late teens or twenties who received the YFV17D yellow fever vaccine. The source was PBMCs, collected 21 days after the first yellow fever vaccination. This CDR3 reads CASTPGGLSDTQYF. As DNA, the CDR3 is TGTGCCAGCACCCCAGGGGGTTTGTCAGATACGCAGTATTTT.